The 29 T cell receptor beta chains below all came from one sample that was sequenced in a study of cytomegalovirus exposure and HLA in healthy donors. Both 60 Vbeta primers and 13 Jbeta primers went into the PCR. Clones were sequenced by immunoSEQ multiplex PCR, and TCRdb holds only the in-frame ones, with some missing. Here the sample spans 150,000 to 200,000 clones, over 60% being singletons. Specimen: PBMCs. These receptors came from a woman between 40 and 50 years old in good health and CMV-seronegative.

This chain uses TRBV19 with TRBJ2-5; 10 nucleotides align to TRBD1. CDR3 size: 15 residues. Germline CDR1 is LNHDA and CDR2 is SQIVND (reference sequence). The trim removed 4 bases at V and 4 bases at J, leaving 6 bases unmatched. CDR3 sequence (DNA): TGTGCCAGTAGTACGGGACAGGGGCTCGGAGAGACCCAGTACTTC. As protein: CASSTGQGLGETQYF.

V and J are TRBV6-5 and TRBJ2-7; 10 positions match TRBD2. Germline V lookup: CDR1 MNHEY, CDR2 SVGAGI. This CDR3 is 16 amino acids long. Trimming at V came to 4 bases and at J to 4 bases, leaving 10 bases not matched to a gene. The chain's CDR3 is CASSLGSGRTQYEQYF. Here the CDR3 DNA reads TGTGCCAGCAGTTTAGGTAGCGGGAGGACCCAATACGAGCAGTACTTC.

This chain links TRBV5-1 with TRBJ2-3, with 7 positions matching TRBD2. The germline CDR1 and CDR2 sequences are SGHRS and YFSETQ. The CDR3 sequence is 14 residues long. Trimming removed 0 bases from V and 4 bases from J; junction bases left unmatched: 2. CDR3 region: CASSLAGGADTQYF. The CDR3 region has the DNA TGCGCCAGCAGCTTGGCGGGAGGTGCAGATACGCAGTATTTT.

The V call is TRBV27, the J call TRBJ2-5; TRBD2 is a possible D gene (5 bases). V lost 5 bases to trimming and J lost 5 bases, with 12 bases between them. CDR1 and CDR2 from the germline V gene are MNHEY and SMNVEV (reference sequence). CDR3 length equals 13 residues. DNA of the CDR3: TGTGCCAGCAGTCCCGGCGGGCGGGAGACCCAGTACTTC. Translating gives CASSPGGRETQYF.

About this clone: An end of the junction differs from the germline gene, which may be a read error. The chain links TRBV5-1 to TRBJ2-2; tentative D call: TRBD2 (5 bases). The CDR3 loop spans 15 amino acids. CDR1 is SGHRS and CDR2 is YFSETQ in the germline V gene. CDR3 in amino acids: CAGSWTGIGTGELFF. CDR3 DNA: TGCGCCGGCAGCTGGACGGGAATCGGAACCGGGGAGCTGTTTTTT.

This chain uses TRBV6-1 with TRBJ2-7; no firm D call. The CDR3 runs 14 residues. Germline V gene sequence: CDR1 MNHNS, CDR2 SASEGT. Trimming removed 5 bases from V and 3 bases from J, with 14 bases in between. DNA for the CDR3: TGTGCCAGCAGTATCCCGGGTGGCTTCTACGAGCAGTACTTC. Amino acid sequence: CASSIPGGFYEQYF.

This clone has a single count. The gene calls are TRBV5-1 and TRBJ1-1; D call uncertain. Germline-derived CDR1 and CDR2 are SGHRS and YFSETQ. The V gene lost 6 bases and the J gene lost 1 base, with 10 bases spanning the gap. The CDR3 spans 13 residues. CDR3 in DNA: TGCGCCAGCATGTTGGCAGGGAACACTGAAGCTTTCTTT. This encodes CASMLAGNTEAFF.

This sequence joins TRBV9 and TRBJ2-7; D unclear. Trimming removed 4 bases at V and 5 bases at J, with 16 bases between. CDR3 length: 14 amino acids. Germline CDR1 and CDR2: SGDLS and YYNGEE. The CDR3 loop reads CASSPQIQAHEQYF. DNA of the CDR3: TGTGCCAGCAGCCCACAGATCCAAGCCCACGAGCAGTACTTC. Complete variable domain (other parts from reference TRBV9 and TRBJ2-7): DSGVTQTPKHLITATGQRVTLRCSPRSGDLSVYWYQQSLDQGLQFLIQYYNGEERAKGNILERFSAQQFPDLHSELNLSSLELGDSALYFCASSPQIQAHEQYFGPGTRLTVT.

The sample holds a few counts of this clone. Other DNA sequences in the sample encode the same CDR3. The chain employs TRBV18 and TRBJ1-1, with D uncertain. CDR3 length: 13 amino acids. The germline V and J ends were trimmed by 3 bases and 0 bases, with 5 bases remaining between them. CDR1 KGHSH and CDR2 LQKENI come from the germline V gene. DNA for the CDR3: TGTGCCAGCTCACCCGGGGTGAACACTGAAGCTTTCTTT. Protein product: CASSPGVNTEAFF.

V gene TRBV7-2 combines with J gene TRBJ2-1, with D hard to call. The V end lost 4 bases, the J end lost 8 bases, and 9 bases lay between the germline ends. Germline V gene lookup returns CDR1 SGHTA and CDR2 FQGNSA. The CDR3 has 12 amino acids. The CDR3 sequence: CASSSSRYEQFF. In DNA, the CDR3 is TGTGCCAGCAGCTCCTCTAGGTATGAGCAGTTCTTC.

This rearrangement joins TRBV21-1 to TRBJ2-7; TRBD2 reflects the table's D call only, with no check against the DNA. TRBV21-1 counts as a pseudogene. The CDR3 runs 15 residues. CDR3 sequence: CASPTTSGRRYEQYF. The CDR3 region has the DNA TGTGCCAGCCCCACAACTAGCGGGAGGCGGTACGAGCAGTACTTC.

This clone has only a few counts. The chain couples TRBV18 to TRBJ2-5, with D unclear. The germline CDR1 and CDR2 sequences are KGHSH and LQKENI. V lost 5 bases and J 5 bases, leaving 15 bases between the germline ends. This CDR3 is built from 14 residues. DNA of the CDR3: TGTGCCAGCTCAACCGATACCACCCGGGAGACCCAGTACTTC. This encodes CASSTDTTRETQYF.

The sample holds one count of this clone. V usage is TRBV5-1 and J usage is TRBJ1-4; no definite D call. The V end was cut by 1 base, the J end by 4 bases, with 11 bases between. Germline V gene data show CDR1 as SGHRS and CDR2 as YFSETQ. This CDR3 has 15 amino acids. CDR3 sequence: CASSLLGGDNEKLFF. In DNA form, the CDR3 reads TGCGCCAGCAGCTTGTTAGGAGGCGATAATGAAAAACTGTTTTTT.

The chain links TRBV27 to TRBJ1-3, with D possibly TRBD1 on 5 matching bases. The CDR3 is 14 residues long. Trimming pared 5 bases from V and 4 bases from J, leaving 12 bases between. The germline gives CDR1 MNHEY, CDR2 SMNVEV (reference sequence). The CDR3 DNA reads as TGTGCCAGCAGTGGAGTGGGGCCAGGAAACACCATATATTTT. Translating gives CASSGVGPGNTIYF.

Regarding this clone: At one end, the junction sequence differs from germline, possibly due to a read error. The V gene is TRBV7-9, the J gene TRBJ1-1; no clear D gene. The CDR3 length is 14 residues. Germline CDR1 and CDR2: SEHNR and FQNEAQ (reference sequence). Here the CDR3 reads CSSSLESENTEAFF. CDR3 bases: TGTTCCAGCAGCTTAGAGTCAGAGAACACTGAAGCTTTCTTT.

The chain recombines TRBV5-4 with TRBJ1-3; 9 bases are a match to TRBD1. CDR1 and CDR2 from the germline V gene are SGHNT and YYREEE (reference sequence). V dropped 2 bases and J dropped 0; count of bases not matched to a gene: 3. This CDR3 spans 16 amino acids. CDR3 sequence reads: CASSLQGASSGNTIYF. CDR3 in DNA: TGTGCCAGCAGCTTACAGGGGGCCTCCTCTGGAAACACCATATATTTT. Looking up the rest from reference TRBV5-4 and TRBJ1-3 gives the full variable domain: ETGVTQSPTHLIKTRGQQVTLRCSSQSGHNTVSWYQQALGQGPQFIFQYYREEENGRGNFPPRFSGLQFPNYSSELNVNALELDDSALYLCASSLQGASSGNTIYFGEGSWLTVV.

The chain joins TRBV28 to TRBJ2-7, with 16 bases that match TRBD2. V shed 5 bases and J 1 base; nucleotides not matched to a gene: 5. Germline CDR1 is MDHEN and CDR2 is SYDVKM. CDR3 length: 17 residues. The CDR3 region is CASSAGTSGRGSYEQYV. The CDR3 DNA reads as TGTGCCAGCAGTGCCGGGACTAGCGGGAGGGGGTCCTACGAGCAGTACGTC.

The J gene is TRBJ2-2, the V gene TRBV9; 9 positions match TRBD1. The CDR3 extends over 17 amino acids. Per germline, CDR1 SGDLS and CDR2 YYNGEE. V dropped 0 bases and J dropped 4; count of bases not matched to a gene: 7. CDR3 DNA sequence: TGTGCCAGCAGCGTAGCCGGGACAGGGTTTAGCACCGGGGAGCTGTTTTTT. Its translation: CASSVAGTGFSTGELFF.

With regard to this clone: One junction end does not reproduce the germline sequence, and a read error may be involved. This CDR3 reads CSSSLSGSGNTIYF. In nucleotides, the CDR3 is TGTTCCAGCAGCCTGAGCGGGTCTGGAAACACCATATATTTT. The genes are TRBV7-9 and TRBJ1-3; D not certain. There are 14 residues in the CDR3. Germline V gene sequence: CDR1 SEHNR, CDR2 FQNEAQ (reference sequence).

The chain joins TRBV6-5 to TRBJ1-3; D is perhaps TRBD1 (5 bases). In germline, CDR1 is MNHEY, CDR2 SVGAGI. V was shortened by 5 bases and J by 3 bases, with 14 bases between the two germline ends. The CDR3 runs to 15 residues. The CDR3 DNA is TGTGCCAGCAGTGTGGGGCATGCCTATGGAAACACCATATATTTT. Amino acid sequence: CASSVGHAYGNTIYF.

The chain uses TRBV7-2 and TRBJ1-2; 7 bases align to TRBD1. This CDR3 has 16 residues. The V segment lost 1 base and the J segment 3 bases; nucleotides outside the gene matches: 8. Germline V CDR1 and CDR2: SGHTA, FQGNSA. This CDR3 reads CASSLVSGDRDYGYTF. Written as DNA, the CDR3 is TGTGCCAGCAGCTTAGTCTCGGGGGACAGAGACTATGGCTACACCTTC.

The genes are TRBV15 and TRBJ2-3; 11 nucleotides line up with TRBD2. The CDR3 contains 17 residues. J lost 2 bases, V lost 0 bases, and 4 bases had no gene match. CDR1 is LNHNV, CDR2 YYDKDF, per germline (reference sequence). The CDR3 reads CATSRDGSGRVTDTQYF. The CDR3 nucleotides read TGTGCCACCAGCAGAGATGGTAGCGGGAGGGTCACAGATACGCAGTATTTT.

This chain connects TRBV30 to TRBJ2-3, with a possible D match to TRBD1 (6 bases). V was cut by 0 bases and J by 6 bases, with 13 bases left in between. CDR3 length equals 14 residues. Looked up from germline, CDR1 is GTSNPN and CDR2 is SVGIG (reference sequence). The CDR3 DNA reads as TGTGCCTGGAGTGTAAGGGGGTCGGGGGATACGCAGTATTTT. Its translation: CAWSVRGSGDTQYF.

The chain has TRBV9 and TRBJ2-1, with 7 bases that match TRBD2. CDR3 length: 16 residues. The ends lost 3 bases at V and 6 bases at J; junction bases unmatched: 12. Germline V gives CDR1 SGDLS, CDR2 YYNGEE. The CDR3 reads CASSETPSREGNEQFF. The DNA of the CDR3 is TGTGCCAGCAGCGAGACCCCCAGCAGGGAGGGCAATGAGCAGTTCTTC.

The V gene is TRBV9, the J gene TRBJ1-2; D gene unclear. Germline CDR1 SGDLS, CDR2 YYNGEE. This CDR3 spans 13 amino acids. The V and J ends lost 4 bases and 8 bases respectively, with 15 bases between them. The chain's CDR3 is CASSLRASGGYTF. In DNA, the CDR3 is TGTGCCAGCAGCCTCCGCGCTAGTGGGGGCTACACCTTC.

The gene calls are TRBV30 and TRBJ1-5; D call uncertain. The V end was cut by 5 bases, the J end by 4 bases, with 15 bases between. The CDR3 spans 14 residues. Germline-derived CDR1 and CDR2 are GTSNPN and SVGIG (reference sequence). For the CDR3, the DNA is TGTGCCTGGGTCTTAGATACCGGGAATCAGCCCCAGCATTTT. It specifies CAWVLDTGNQPQHF.

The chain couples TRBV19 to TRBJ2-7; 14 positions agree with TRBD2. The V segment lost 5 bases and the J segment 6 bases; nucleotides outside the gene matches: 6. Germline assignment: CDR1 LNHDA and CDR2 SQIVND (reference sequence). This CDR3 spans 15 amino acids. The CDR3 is CASSSPTSGRAEQYF. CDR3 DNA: TGTGCCAGTAGTTCTCCGACTAGCGGGAGGGCCGAGCAGTACTTC. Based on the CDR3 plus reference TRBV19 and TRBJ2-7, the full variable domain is DGGITQSPKYLFRKEGQNVTLSCEQNLNHDAMYWYRQDPGQGLRLIYYSQIVNDFQKGDIAEGYSVSREKKESFPLTVTSAQKNPTAFYLCASSSPTSGRAEQYFGPGTRLTVT.

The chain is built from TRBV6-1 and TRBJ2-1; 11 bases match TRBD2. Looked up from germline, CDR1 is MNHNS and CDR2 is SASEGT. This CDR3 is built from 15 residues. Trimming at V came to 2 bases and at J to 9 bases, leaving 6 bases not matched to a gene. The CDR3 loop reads CASSEYIAGGGEQFF. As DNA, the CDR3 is TGTGCCAGCAGTGAATATATAGCGGGAGGGGGTGAGCAGTTCTTC.

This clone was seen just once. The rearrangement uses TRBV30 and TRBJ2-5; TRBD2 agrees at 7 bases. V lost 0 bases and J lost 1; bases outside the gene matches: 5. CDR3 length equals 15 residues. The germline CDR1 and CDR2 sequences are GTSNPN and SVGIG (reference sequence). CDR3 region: CAWSVPSGVQETQYF. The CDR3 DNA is TGTGCCTGGAGTGTACCCAGCGGGGTCCAAGAGACCCAGTACTTC.